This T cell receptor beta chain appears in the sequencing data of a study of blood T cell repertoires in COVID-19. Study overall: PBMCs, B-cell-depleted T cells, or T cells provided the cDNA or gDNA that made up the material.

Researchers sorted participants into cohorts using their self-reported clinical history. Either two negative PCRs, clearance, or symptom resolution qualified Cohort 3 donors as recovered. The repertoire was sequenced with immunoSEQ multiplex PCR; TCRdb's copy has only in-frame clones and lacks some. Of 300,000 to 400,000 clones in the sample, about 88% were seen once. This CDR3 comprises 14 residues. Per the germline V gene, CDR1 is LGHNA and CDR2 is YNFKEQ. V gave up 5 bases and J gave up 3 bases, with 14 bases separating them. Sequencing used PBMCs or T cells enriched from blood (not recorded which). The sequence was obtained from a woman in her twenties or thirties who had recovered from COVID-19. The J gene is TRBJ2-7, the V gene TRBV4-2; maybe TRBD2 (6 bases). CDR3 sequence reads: CASSARLGYYEQYF. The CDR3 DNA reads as TGTGCCAGCAGCGCCAGACTAGGATACTACGAGCAGTACTTC.